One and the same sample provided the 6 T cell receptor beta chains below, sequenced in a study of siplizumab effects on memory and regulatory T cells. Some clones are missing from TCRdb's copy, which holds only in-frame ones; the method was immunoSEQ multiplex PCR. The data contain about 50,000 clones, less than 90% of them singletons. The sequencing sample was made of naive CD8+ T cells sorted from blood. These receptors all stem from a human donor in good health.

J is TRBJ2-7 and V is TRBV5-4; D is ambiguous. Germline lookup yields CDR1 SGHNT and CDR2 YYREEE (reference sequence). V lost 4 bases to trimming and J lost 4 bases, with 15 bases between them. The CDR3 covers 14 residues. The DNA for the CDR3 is TGTGCCAGCAGCCCTTCCGTGGGGTCTTACGAGCAGTACTTC. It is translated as CASSPSVGSYEQYF.

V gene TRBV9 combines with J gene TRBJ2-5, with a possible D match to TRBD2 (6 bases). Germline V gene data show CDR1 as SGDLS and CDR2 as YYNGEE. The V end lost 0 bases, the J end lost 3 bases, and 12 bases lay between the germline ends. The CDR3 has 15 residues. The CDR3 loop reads CASSVGGSGKETQYF. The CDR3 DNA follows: TGTGCCAGCAGCGTAGGGGGTAGCGGAAAAGAGACCCAGTACTTC.

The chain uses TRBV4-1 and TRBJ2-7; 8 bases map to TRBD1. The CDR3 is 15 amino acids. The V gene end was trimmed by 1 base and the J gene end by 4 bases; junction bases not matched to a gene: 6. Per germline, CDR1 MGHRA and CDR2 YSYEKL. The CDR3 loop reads CASSQGAGGMYEQYF. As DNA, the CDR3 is TGCGCCAGCAGCCAAGGGGCAGGGGGCATGTACGAGCAGTACTTC.

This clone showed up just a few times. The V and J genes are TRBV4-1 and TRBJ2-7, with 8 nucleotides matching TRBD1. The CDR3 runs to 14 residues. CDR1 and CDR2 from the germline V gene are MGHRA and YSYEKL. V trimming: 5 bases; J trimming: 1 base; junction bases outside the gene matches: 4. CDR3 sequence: CASSDTGGSYEQYF. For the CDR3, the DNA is TGCGCCAGCAGCGACACAGGGGGTTCCTACGAGCAGTACTTC.

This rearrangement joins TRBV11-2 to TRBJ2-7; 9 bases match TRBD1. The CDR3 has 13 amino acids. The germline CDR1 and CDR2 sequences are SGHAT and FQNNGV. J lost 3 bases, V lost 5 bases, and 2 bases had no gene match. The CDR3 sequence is CASSPGQGYEQYF. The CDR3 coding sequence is TGTGCCAGCAGCCCGGGACAGGGCTACGAGCAGTACTTC.

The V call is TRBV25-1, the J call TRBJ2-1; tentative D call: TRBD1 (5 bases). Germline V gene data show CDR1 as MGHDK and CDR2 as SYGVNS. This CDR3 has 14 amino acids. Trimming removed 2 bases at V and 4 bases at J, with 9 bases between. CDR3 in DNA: TGTGCCAGCAGTGAAAGGTACAGGTACAATGAGCAGTTCTTC. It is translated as CASSERYRYNEQFF. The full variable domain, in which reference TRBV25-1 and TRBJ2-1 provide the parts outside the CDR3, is EADIYQTPRYLVIGTGKKITLECSQTMGHDKMYWYQQDPGMELHLIHYSYGVNSTEKGDLSSESTVSRIRTEHFPLTLESARPSHTSQYLCASSERYRYNEQFFGPGTRLTVL.